The present entry profiles one TCR beta chain with its context. For the second PCR, which ran for roughly 7 to 11 cycles, a sample-barcoded 5' primer and a J-beta primer mix were used. TCRdb used MiXCR to reprocess the 5' RACE reads, holding one entry per CDR3 protein. The sample carries 1.4 million or so distinct CDR3 sequences, less than 45% recorded once. V was shortened by 0 bases and J by 0 bases, with 12 bases between the two germline ends. Germline values: CDR1 MGHRA, CDR2 YSYEKL. The CDR3 is 17 amino acids. This sample was included in a study of blood T cells in healthy people across ages. The sequence came from a young woman in good health. Sequences were obtained from blood. The rearrangement uses TRBV4-1 and TRBJ1-5; tentative D call: TRBD1 (6 bases). CDR3 amino acids: CASSQEGGLYSNQPQHF. The CDR3 bases are TGCGCCAGCAGCCAAGAAGGGGGGTTGTATAGCAATCAGCCCCAGCATTTT.